This entry features one T cell receptor beta chain sequence. A sample-barcoded 5' primer and a J-beta primer mix were used in a second PCR of roughly 6 to 12 cycles. A minimum of 2.5 million CDR3-containing paired-end reads was obtained for each sample. One entry per CDR3 protein results from TCRdb running MiXCR on the 5' RACE reads. The sample has hundreds of thousands of distinct CDR3 sequences; just under 25% are singletons. The authors drew about 10 milliliters of peripheral blood from each donor. Trimming at V came to 6 bases and at J to 5 bases, leaving 8 bases not matched to a gene. The V gene's germline CDR1 is MDHEN and CDR2 SYDVKM. The CDR3 runs 15 residues. This sample stems from a study of blood T cells in healthy people across ages. The same specimen was also included in a second study, on T cells of mothers and their children. From that second work: All RNA that had been extracted was used for cDNA synthesis at approximately 1.5 ug per 15 ul.

Sequencing input: blood. The V gene is TRBV28, the J gene TRBJ2-1, with 9 bases matching TRBD2. The origin of this receptor is a boy aged 10-17 years in good health. CDR3 DNA: TGTGCCAGCAGCCCGCCTAGCGGGAATAACAATGAGCAGTTCTTC. Encoded protein: CASSPPSGNNNEQFF.